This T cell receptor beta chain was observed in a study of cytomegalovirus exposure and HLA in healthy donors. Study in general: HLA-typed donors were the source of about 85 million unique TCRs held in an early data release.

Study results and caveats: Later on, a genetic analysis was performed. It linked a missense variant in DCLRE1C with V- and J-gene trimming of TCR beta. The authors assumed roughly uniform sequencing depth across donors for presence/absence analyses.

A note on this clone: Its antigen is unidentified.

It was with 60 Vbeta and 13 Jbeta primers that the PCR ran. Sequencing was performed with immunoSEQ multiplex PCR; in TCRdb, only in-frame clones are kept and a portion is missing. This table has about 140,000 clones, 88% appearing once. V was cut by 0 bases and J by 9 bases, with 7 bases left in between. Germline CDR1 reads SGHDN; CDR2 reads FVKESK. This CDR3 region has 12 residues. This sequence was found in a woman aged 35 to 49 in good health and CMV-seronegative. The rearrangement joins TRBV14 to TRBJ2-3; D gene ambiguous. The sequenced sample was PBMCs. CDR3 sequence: CASSQDRWTQYF. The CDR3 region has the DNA TGTGCCAGCAGCCAAGATCGGTGGACGCAGTATTTT.